This T cell receptor beta chain emerged from a study of blood T cells in healthy people across ages. A note on this clonotype: The antigen is undetermined.

Overall study results and limits: Strong correlation existed between TCR beta diversity and naive T cell percentage.

Sample-barcoded 5' priming and a J-beta primer mix drove a second PCR of roughly 6 to 12 cycles. TCRdb used MiXCR to reprocess the 5' RACE reads, holding one entry per CDR3 protein. This table has 600,000 to 650,000 distinct CDR3 sequences, around 54% appearing once. V was shortened by 4 bases and J by 2 bases, with 8 bases between the two germline ends. The CDR3 runs to 13 residues. Looked up from germline, CDR1 is WNHNN and CDR2 is SYGVQD (reference sequence). Sequenced input: blood. The rearrangement links TRBV10-1 to TRBJ1-2, with D possibly TRBD1 on 6 matching bases. The TCR comes from a man between 60 and 75 years old in good health. The CDR3 DNA reads as TGCGCCAGCAGTGCCGGGACAAACTATGGCTACACCTTC. As protein: CASSAGTNYGYTF.